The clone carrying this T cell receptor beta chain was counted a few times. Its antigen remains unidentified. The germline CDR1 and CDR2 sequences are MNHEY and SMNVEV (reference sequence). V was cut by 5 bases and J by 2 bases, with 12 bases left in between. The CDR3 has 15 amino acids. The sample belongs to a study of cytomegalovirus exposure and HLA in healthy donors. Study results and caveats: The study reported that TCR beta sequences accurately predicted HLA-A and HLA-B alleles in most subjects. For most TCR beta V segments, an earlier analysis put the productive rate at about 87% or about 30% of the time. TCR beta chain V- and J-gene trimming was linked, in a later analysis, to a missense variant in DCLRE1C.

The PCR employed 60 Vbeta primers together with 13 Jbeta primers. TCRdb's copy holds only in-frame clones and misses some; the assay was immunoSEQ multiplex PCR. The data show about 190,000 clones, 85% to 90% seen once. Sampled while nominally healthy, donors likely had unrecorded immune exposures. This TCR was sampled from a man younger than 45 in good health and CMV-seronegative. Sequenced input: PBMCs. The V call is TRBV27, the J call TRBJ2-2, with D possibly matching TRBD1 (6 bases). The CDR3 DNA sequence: TGTGCCAGCAGTATCCGGACAGTAAACACCGGGGAGCTGTTTTTT. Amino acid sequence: CASSIRTVNTGELFF.